This section outlines one TCR beta chain sequence together with its context. Its specificity is unknown. Primers: 60 Vbeta forward and 13 Jbeta reverse. Measured with immunoSEQ multiplex PCR; TCRdb has only the in-frame clones, and not every one. The sample carries 190,000 or so clones, about 80% recorded once. The data originate from a study of cytomegalovirus exposure and HLA in healthy donors. The study's findings and limits: Clonal expansion, a later analysis showed, was greater in HLA-associated TCR beta chains than in equally common others.

CDR1 SGHNT and CDR2 YYREEE come from the germline V gene (reference sequence). Trimming removed 0 bases at V and 5 bases at J, with 8 bases between. The CDR3 covers 13 residues. This chain connects TRBV5-4 to TRBJ1-2; D may be TRBD1 (5 bases). What was sequenced was PBMCs. The sequence was obtained from a boy aged 5-17 years in good health and CMV-seronegative. As DNA, the CDR3 is TGTGCCAGCAGCTTGGGGGGGGGTTATGGCTACACCTTC. Protein: CASSLGGGYGYTF. Full variable domain (outside the CDR3, taken from reference TRBV5-4 and TRBJ1-2): ETGVTQSPTHLIKTRGQQVTLRCSSQSGHNTVSWYQQALGQGPQFIFQYYREEENGRGNFPPRFSGLQFPNYSSELNVNALELDDSALYLCASSLGGGYGYTFGSGTRLTVV.